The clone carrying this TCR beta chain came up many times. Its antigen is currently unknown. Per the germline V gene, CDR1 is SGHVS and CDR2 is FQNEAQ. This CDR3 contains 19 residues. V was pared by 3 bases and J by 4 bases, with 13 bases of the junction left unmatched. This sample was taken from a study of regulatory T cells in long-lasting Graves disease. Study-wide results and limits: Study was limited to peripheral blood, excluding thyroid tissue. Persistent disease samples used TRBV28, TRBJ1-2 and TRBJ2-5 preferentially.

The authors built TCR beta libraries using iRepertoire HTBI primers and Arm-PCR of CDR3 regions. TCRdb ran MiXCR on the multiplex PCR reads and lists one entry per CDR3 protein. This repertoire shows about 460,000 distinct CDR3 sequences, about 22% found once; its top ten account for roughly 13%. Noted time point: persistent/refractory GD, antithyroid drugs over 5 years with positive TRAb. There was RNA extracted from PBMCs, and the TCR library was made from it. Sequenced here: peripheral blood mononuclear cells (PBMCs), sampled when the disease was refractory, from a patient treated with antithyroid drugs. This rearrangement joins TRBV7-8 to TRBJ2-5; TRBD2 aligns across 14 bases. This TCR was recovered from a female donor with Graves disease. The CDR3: CASSFGLAGGHIQSETQYF. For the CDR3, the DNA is TGTGCCAGCAGCTTCGGACTAGCGGGGGGCCATATTCAATCAGAGACCCAGTACTTC. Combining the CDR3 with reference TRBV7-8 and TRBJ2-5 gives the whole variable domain GAGVSQSPRYKVAKRGQDVALRCDPISGHVSLFWYQQALGQGPEFLTYFQNEAQLDKSGLPSDRFFAERPEGSVSTLKIQRTQQEDSAVYLCASSFGLAGGHIQSETQYFGPGTRLLVL.